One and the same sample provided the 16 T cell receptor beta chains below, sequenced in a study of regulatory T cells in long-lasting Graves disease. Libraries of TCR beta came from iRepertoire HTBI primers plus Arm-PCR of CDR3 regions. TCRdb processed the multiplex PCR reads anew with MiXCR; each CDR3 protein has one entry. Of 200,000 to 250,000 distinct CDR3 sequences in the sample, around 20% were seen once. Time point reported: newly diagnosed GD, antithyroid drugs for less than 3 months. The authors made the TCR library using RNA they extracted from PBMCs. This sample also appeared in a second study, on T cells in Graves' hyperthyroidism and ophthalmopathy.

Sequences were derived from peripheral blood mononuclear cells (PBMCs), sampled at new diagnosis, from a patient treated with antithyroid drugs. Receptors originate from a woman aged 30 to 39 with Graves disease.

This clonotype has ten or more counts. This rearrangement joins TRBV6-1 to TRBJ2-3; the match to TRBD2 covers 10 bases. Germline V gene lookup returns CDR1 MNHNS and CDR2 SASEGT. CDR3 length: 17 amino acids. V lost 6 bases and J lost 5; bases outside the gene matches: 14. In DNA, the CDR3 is TGTGCCAGCAGACAAGCGGGGGGGCTCGGTTGGGGAGATACGCAGTATTTT. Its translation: CASRQAGGLGWGDTQYF.

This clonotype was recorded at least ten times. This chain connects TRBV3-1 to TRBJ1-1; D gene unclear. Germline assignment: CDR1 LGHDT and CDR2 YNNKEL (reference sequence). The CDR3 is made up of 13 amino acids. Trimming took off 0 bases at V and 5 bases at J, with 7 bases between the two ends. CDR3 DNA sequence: TGTGCCAGCAGCCAAGAGATGGTTACTGAAGCTTTCTTT. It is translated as CASSQEMVTEAFF.

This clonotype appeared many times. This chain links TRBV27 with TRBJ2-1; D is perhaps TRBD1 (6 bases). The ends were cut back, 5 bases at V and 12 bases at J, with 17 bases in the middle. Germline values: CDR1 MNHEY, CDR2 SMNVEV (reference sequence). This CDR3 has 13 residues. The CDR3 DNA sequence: TGTGCCAGCAGTCCCCCGAACAGGGCTACGCAGTTCTTC. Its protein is CASSPPNRATQFF.

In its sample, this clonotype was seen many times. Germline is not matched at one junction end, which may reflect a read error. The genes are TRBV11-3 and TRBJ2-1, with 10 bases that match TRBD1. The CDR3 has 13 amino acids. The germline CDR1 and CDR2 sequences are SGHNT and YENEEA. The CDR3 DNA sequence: TGTGCCAGCAGCTTAGACCGACAGGGGGCCCAACTCTTC. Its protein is CASSLDRQGAQLF. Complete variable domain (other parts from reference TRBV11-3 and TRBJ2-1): EAGVVQSPRYKIIEKKQPVAFWCNPISGHNTLYWYLQNLGQGPELLIRYENEEAVDDSQLPKDRFSAERLKGVDSTLKIQPAELGDSAVYLCASSLDRQGAQLFGPGTRLTVL.

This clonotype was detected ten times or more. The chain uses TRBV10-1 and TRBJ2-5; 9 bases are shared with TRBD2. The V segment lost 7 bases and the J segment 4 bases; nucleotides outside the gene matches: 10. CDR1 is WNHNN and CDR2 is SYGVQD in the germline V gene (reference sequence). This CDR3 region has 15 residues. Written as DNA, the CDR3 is TGCGCCAGCATGGTACTCGCAGCGGGAGGAGAGACCCAGTACTTC. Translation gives CASMVLAAGGETQYF.

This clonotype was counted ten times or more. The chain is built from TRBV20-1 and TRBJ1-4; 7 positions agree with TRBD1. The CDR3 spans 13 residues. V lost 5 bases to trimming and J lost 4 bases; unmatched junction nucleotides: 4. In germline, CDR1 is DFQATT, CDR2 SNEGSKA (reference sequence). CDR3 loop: CSARDSVNEKLFF. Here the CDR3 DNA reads TGCAGTGCTCGGGACAGCGTTAATGAAAAACTGTTTTTT.

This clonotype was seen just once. The CDR3 here is CASSFAVTYEQYF. CDR3 DNA: TGTGCCAGCAGCTTTGCAGTTACCTACGAGCAGTACTTC. The chain recombines TRBV2 with TRBJ2-7; D is unclear. In germline, CDR1 is SNHLY, CDR2 FYNNEI. V lost 6 bases, J lost 2 bases, and 11 bases lay in between. This CDR3 region has 13 residues. The whole variable domain, filled in from reference TRBV2 and TRBJ2-7, reads EPEVTQTPSHQVTQMGQEVILRCVPISNHLYFYWYRQILGQKVEFLVSFYNNEISEKSEIFDDQFSVERPDGSNFTLKIRSTKLEDSAMYFCASSFAVTYEQYFGPGTRLTVT.

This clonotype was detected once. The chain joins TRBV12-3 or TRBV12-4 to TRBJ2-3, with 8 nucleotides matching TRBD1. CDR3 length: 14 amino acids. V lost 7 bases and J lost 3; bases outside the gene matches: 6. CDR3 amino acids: CASNRQGWTDTQYF. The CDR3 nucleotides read TGTGCCAGCAACCGACAGGGGTGGACAGATACGCAGTATTTT.

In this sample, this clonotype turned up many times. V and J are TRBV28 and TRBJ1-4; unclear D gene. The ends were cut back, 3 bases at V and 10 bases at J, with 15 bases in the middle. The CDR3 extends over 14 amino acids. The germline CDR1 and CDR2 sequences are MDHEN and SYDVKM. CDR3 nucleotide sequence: TGTGCCAGCAGTTTGGACGTGGGAACCCGAAAACTGTTTTTT. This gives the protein CASSLDVGTRKLFF.

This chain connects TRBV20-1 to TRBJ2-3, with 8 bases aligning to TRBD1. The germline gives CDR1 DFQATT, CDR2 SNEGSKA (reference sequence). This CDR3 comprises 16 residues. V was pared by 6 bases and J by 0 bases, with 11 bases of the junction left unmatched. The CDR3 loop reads CSARDRYRTSTDTQYF. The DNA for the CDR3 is TGCAGTGCCCGGGACAGGTACCGGACTAGCACAGATACGCAGTATTTT.

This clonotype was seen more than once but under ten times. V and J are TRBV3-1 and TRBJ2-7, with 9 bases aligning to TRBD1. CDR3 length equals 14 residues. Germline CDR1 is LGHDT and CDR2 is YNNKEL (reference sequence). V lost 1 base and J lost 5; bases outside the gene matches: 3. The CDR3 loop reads CASSQAGTGHEQYF. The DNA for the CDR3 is TGTGCCAGCAGCCAAGCCGGGACAGGGCACGAGCAGTACTTC.

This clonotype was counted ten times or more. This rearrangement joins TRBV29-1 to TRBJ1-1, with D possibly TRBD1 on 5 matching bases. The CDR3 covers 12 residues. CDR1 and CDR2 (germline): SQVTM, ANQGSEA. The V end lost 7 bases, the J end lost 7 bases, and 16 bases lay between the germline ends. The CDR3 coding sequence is TGCAGCGCCGGGGGACGGATCGGTGAAGCTTTCTTT. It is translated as CSAGGRIGEAFF.

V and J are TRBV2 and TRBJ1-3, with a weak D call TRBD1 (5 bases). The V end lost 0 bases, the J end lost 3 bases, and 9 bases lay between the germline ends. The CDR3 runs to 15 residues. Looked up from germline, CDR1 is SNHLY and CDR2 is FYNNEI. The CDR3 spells CASSEALGVGNTIYF. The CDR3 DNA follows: TGTGCCAGCAGTGAAGCGTTAGGGGTTGGAAACACCATATATTTT.

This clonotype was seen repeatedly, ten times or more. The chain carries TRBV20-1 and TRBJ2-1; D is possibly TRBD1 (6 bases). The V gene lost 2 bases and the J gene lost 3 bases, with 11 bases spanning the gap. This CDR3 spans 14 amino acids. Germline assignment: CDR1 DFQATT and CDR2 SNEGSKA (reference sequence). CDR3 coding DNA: TGCAGTGCTAGACGAGTGGACAGCTACAATGAGCAGTTCTTC. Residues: CSARRVDSYNEQFF.

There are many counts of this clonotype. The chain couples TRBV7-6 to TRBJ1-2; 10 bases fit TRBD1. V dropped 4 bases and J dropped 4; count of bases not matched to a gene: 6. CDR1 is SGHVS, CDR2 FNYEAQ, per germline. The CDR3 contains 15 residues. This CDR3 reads CASSSATGGLYGYTF. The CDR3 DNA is TGTGCCAGCAGCTCCGCGACAGGGGGCCTCTATGGCTACACCTTC.

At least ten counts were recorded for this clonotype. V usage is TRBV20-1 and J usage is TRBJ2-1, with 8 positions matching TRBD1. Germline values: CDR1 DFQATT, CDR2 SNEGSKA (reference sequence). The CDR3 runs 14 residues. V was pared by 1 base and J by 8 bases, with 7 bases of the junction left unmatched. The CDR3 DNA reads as TGCAGTGCTAGAGGGTGGACAGGGCCGCATGAGCAGTTCTTC. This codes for CSARGWTGPHEQFF.